This passage covers 19 T cell receptor beta chains from one sample sequenced in a study of cytomegalovirus exposure and HLA in healthy donors. Both 60 Vbeta primers and 13 Jbeta primers went into the PCR. Clones were read by immunoSEQ multiplex PCR, and TCRdb kept only the in-frame ones, dropping some. Of 95,000 to 110,000 clones in the sample, around 73% were seen once. Sample: PBMCs. The source of these receptors is a middle-aged woman in good health and CMV-seronegative.

The rearrangement joins TRBV7-6 to TRBJ2-1; 7 bases align to TRBD2. The CDR3 extends over 12 amino acids. V gave up 8 bases and J gave up 14 bases; unmatched junction bases: 12. Germline CDR1 is SGHVS and CDR2 is FNYEAQ. This chain's CDR3 is CASSTSGTFKFF. DNA for the CDR3: TGTGCCAGCTCGACGAGCGGGACCTTCAAGTTCTTC.

The CDR3 DNA reads as TGTGCCAGCGCGCCTCCCGGGGGAGCGCCCCAGCATTTT. Protein sequence: CASAPPGGAPQHF. This chain connects TRBV28 to TRBJ1-5; maybe TRBD1 (5 bases). The CDR3 totals 13 residues. Germline CDR1 reads MDHEN; CDR2 reads SYDVKM. Trimming cost V 8 bases and J 9 bases, with 17 bases left between them.

The chain joins TRBV28 to TRBJ1-2; tentatively, D is TRBD1 (6 bases). CDR1 is MDHEN, CDR2 SYDVKM, per germline. V was clipped by 5 bases and J by 4 bases, with 14 bases between them. The CDR3 covers 14 residues. CDR3 sequence (DNA): TGTGCCAGCAGTCTCCCTCAGGGGATCTATGGCTACACCTTC. Translated, it gives CASSLPQGIYGYTF.

The chain uses TRBV5-4 and TRBJ2-7; 10 nucleotides agree with TRBD1. The CDR3 is 13 amino acids. CDR1 is SGHNT, CDR2 YYREEE, per germline (reference sequence). Germline trimming cut 3 bases from V and 12 bases from J; bases unmatched to any gene: 9. The CDR3 DNA reads as TGTGCCAGCAGCTCCACGACAGGGGGCCACGTGTACTTC. Encoded protein: CASSSTTGGHVYF.

CDR3 DNA sequence: TGTGCCAGTAGTATGACAGTTAACTATGGCTACACCTTC. Translation gives CASSMTVNYGYTF. The chain employs TRBV19 and TRBJ1-2; maybe TRBD1 (5 bases). V was cut by 3 bases and J by 1 base, with 6 bases left in between. The CDR3 totals 13 residues. The germline V gene has CDR1 LNHDA and CDR2 SQIVND (reference sequence).

The chain combines TRBV4-3 with TRBJ2-1, with D possibly being TRBD2 (6 bases). Per the germline V gene, CDR1 is LGHNA and CDR2 is YSLEER. The CDR3 extends over 15 amino acids. Trimming pared 0 bases from V and 9 bases from J, leaving 15 bases between. CDR3 amino acids: CASSQDPGRRGEQFF. CDR3 coding DNA: TGCGCCAGCAGCCAAGATCCCGGGAGACGGGGTGAGCAGTTCTTC.

The gene calls are TRBV19 and TRBJ1-2, with unresolved D. Germline V lookup: CDR1 LNHDA, CDR2 SQIVND (reference sequence). The CDR3 is made up of 15 amino acids. V was clipped by 6 bases and J by 2 bases, with 16 bases between them. The CDR3 loop reads CASRGPQAGNYGYTF. Written as DNA, the CDR3 is TGTGCCAGTAGAGGGCCCCAGGCGGGAAACTATGGCTACACCTTC.

This clone was seen only a few times. The rearrangement links TRBV5-1 to TRBJ2-5; maybe TRBD2 (6 bases). CDR1 and CDR2 (germline): SGHRS, YFSETQ. The CDR3 sequence is 14 residues long. V was clipped by 4 bases and J by 3 bases, with 13 bases between them. CDR3 in amino acids: CASSDGGPKETQYF. The CDR3 DNA follows: TGCGCCAGCAGCGACGGAGGGCCAAAAGAGACCCAGTACTTC.

This clone was recorded once. The CDR3 region has the DNA TGCGCCAGCCAGGCCTCGTCTTCCGGGCTAGCGAGTTACGAGCAGTACTTC. Translated: CASQASSSGLASYEQYF. The V and J genes are TRBV5-1 and TRBJ2-7; a possible D gene is TRBD2 (6 bases). The germline V gene has CDR1 SGHRS and CDR2 YFSETQ. Trimming shortened V by 7 bases and J by 4 bases, and 27 bases separated the two germline ends. This CDR3 is 17 amino acids long. Drawing the rest from reference TRBV5-1 and TRBJ2-7, the complete variable domain is KAGVTQTPRYLIKTRGQQVTLSCSPISGHRSVSWYQQTPGQGLQFLFEYFSETQRNKGNFPGRFSGRQFSNSRSEMNVSTLELGDSALYLCASQASSSGLASYEQYFGPGTRLTVT.

V gene TRBV28 combines with J gene TRBJ2-1; 8 bases map to TRBD1. The V gene end was trimmed by 5 bases and the J gene end by 4 bases; junction bases not matched to a gene: 4. The CDR3 contains 14 residues. Germline values: CDR1 MDHEN, CDR2 SYDVKM. The CDR3 reads CASSQDRDYNEQFF. The CDR3 DNA is TGTGCCAGCAGTCAGGACAGGGATTACAATGAGCAGTTCTTC. Full variable domain (rest looked up from reference TRBV28 and TRBJ2-1): DVKVTQSSRYLVKRTGEKVFLECVQDMDHENMFWYRQDPGLGLRLIYFSYDVKMKEKGDIPEGYSVSREKKERFSLILESASTNQTSMYLCASSQDRDYNEQFFGPGTRLTVL.

The chain employs TRBV11-2 and TRBJ1-2; D is possibly TRBD1 (6 bases). The ends were cut back, 5 bases at V and 2 bases at J, with 9 bases in the middle. The CDR3 spans 13 residues. CDR1 and CDR2 from the germline V gene are SGHAT and FQNNGV. CDR3 DNA: TGTGCCAGCAGCCCCGGACAGAACTATGGCTACACCTTC. Amino acids: CASSPGQNYGYTF. The full variable domain, its missing parts supplied by reference TRBV11-2 and TRBJ1-2, is EAGVAQSPRYKIIEKRQSVAFWCNPISGHATLYWYQQILGQGPKLLIQFQNNGVVDDSQLPKDRFSAERLKGVDSTLKIQPAKLEDSAVYLCASSPGQNYGYTFGSGTRLTVV.

This clone appeared once. The V gene is TRBV28, the J gene TRBJ2-7; D is unclear. CDR3 length: 14 amino acids. Deletions cut 4 bases from V and 0 bases from J, with 10 bases between. Germline V lookup: CDR1 MDHEN, CDR2 SYDVKM. The CDR3 DNA follows: TGTGCCAGCAGTTCTGCCCTAAACTCCTACGAGCAGTACTTC. The encoded protein is CASSSALNSYEQYF.

V and J are TRBV12-5 and TRBJ1-5; perhaps TRBD1 as D (6 bases). Trimming pared 5 bases from V and 1 base from J, leaving 9 bases between. CDR3 length: 14 amino acids. Per the germline V gene, CDR1 is LGHNT and CDR2 is FRNRAP. In nucleotides, the CDR3 is TGTGCTAGTGGTCTAGGGGGAAGCAATCAGCCCCAGCATTTT. It encodes CASGLGGSNQPQHF.

The chain uses TRBV28 and TRBJ2-1, with a tentative D call TRBD2 (6 bases). The CDR3 is made up of 16 amino acids. V lost 8 bases and J 7 bases, leaving 24 bases between the germline ends. Per germline, CDR1 MDHEN and CDR2 SYDVKM. The CDR3 spells CASLKLGLKEVNEQFF. The CDR3 DNA sequence: TGTGCCAGCCTCAAACTGGGACTCAAGGAGGTAAATGAGCAGTTCTTC.

The chain links TRBV6-5 to TRBJ2-7; weak D call: TRBD2 (5 bases). Trimming took 5 bases from V and 2 from J, leaving 13 bases between them. In germline, CDR1 is MNHEY, CDR2 SVGAGI. The CDR3 has 14 amino acids. The chain's CDR3 is CASSPPSRAYEQYF. The DNA of the CDR3 is TGTGCCAGCAGTCCCCCGTCGCGGGCCTACGAGCAGTACTTC.

The chain joins TRBV5-1 to TRBJ2-5, with 8 bases identical to TRBD1. In germline, CDR1 is SGHRS, CDR2 YFSETQ. The V and J ends lost 2 bases and 4 bases, in that order; junction bases with no gene match: 4. The CDR3 length is 14 residues. The CDR3 is CASSFPGQGETQYF. For the CDR3, the DNA is TGCGCCAGCAGCTTCCCAGGACAGGGAGAGACCCAGTACTTC.

The DNA for the CDR3 is TGTGCCAGCAGCTTGTTGAGCCCATACGAGCAGTACTTC. Translation: CASSLLSPYEQYF. The chain carries TRBV5-8 and TRBJ2-7, with unresolved D. Trimming removed 1 base at V and 4 bases at J, with 9 bases between. From germline, CDR1 is SGHTS and CDR2 YDEGEE. This CDR3 comprises 13 residues.

This chain links TRBV15 with TRBJ2-7; the match to TRBD2 covers 10 bases. Trimming cost V 5 bases and J 3 bases; bases outside gene matches: 4. The germline gives CDR1 LNHNV, CDR2 YYDKDF (reference sequence). CDR3 length equals 14 residues. The CDR3 protein is CATSSRTSGYEQYF. The CDR3 DNA follows: TGTGCCACCAGCTCTAGGACTAGCGGCTACGAGCAGTACTTC.

The chain employs TRBV28 and TRBJ2-2; TRBD1 matches 7 bases. Germline CDR1 and CDR2: MDHEN and SYDVKM. The length of the CDR3 is 15 residues. Germline trimming cut 3 bases from V and 5 bases from J; bases unmatched to any gene: 6. The CDR3, as DNA: TGTGCCAGCAGTTTGGGCAGGGGGTGGACCGGGGAGCTGTTTTTT. Translated, it gives CASSLGRGWTGELFF. Full variable domain (rest looked up from reference TRBV28 and TRBJ2-2): DVKVTQSSRYLVKRTGEKVFLECVQDMDHENMFWYRQDPGLGLRLIYFSYDVKMKEKGDIPEGYSVSREKKERFSLILESASTNQTSMYLCASSLGRGWTGELFFGEGSRLTVL.